These 29 T cell receptor beta chains originate from one sample sequenced in a study of CD8 T cells in Susac syndrome. Reverse transcription of roughly 0.5 to 1 ug RNA used random hexamers. MiXCR was run by TCRdb on the immunoSEQ multiplex PCR reads, yielding one entry per CDR3 protein. The table shows around 170,000 distinct CDR3 sequences, with more than 95% occurring only once. Sequenced: CD4+ T cells from PBMCs. The receptors here all came from a human donor with Susac syndrome.

The gene calls are TRBV12-3 or TRBV12-4 and TRBJ1-6, with D perhaps TRBD1 (5 bases). The CDR3 totals 14 residues. Trimming removed 5 bases from V and 7 bases from J, with 12 bases in between. In nucleotides, the CDR3 is TGTGCCAGCAGTCGGGGCCAGCCAAATTCACCCCTCCACTTT. The encoded protein is CASSRGQPNSPLHF.

Here the CDR3 DNA reads TGTGCCAGCAGCGCAGGGACTCAAAATCAGCCCCAGCATTTT. Translation: CASSAGTQNQPQHF. The chain uses TRBV12-3 or TRBV12-4 and TRBJ1-5, with TRBD1 as a possible D gene (5 bases). The V end was cut by 6 bases, the J end by 4 bases, with 13 bases between. The CDR3 is 14 amino acids.

This chain uses TRBV15 with TRBJ2-3; D is possibly TRBD2 (5 bases). CDR3 length: 16 amino acids. Germline assignment: CDR1 LNHNV and CDR2 YYDKDF (reference sequence). Trimming removed 1 base at V and 0 bases at J, with 11 bases between. In DNA, the CDR3 is TGTGCCACCAGCAGAGGGTCCAGGACTAGCACAGATACGCAGTATTTT. Its protein product is CATSRGSRTSTDTQYF.

V gene TRBV5-1 combines with J gene TRBJ2-1, with D tentatively TRBD2 (5 bases). V gave up 0 bases and J gave up 6 bases, with 7 bases separating them. Germline V gives CDR1 SGHRS, CDR2 YFSETQ. CDR3 length: 13 residues. CDR3 residues: CASSLGGPNEQFF. The CDR3 nucleotides read TGCGCCAGCAGCTTGGGAGGGCCCAATGAGCAGTTCTTC. Looking up the rest from reference TRBV5-1 and TRBJ2-1 gives the full variable domain: KAGVTQTPRYLIKTRGQQVTLSCSPISGHRSVSWYQQTPGQGLQFLFEYFSETQRNKGNFPGRFSGRQFSNSRSEMNVSTLELGDSALYLCASSLGGPNEQFFGPGTRLTVL.

The chain carries TRBV4-2 and TRBJ2-7, with TRBD1 identical over 10 bases. This CDR3 contains 15 residues. The trim removed 2 bases at V and 5 bases at J, leaving 6 bases unmatched. Germline CDR1 LGHNA, CDR2 YNFKEQ. CDR3: CASSQMSGQGNEQYF. CDR3 bases: TGTGCCAGCAGCCAAATGTCGGGACAGGGGAACGAGCAGTACTTC.

The rearrangement joins TRBV18 to TRBJ2-7; D might be TRBD2 (5 bases). CDR3 length: 16 amino acids. Trimming left V 2 bases short and J 3 bases short, with 17 bases between. Germline V gene data show CDR1 as KGHSH and CDR2 as LQKENI. CDR3 amino acids: CASSPEELGPLYEQYV. The CDR3 coding sequence is TGTGCCAGCTCACCAGAAGAACTAGGTCCCCTCTACGAGCAGTACGTC.

The rearrangement links TRBV28 to TRBJ2-5; D possibly corresponds to TRBD1 (6 bases). CDR1 and CDR2 from the germline V gene are MDHEN and SYDVKM. The length of the CDR3 is 12 residues. Trimming stripped 5 bases from V and 13 bases from J, with 17 bases between. The CDR3 region is CASSPQGGGRYF. The CDR3 DNA reads TGTGCCAGCAGTCCCCAAGGGGGTGGTCGGTACTTC.

This chain links TRBV6-2 or TRBV6-3 with TRBJ2-7; D is ambiguous. V lost 5 bases, J lost 5 bases, and 7 bases lay in between. The CDR3 sequence is 11 residues long. Germline V gives CDR1 MNHEY, CDR2 SVGEGT. The CDR3 sequence is CASSRIDEQYF. CDR3 coding DNA: TGTGCCAGCAGTCGTATCGACGAGCAGTACTTC.

The CDR3 DNA is TGCAGCGCCGGGTCTGGGGTGGTCACTGAAGCTTTCTTT. Translating gives CSAGSGVVTEAFF. The chain joins TRBV29-1 to TRBJ1-1; D gene ambiguous. From germline, CDR1 is SQVTM and CDR2 ANQGSEA. The CDR3 totals 13 residues. Trimming cost V 7 bases and J 4 bases, with 16 bases left between them.

The rearrangement links TRBV14 to TRBJ1-4; 9 bases are shared with TRBD1. Trimming cost V 3 bases and J 8 bases; bases outside gene matches: 7. Germline CDR1 SGHDN, CDR2 FVKESK. There are 15 residues in the CDR3. This CDR3 is CASSQAQGAGEKLFF. The CDR3 nucleotides read TGTGCCAGCAGCCAGGCACAGGGGGCCGGAGAAAAACTGTTTTTT.

The gene calls are TRBV3-1 and TRBJ1-2; D is uncertain. CDR3 length: 13 amino acids. V gave up 4 bases and J gave up 3 bases, with 9 bases separating them. CDR1 and CDR2 from the germline V gene are LGHDT and YNNKEL (reference sequence). CDR3 in DNA: TGTGCCAGCAGCCCCGGACGGTACTATGGCTACACCTTC. Encoded protein: CASSPGRYYGYTF.

The chain uses TRBV20-1 and TRBJ2-5; D unresolved. The V gene lost 3 bases and the J gene lost 2 bases, with 19 bases spanning the gap. Germline CDR1 and CDR2: DFQATT and SNEGSKA (reference sequence). The CDR3 loop spans 16 amino acids. DNA of the CDR3: TGCAGTGCTAGGCCCCCTAGAGGATTAATTCAAGAGACCCAGTACTTC. This encodes CSARPPRGLIQETQYF.

The gene calls are TRBV20-1 and TRBJ2-1; D is perhaps TRBD1 (5 bases). The CDR3 loop spans 14 amino acids. Looked up from germline, CDR1 is DFQATT and CDR2 is SNEGSKA (reference sequence). V gave up 4 bases and J gave up 1 base, with 11 bases separating them. The CDR3 coding sequence is TGCAGTGCTACTTCAGGGAATTCCTACAATGAGCAGTTCTTC. As protein: CSATSGNSYNEQFF.

The rearrangement links TRBV9 to TRBJ2-7, with D possibly TRBD1 on 5 matching bases. This CDR3 contains 15 residues. V was shortened by 0 bases and J by 2 bases, with 12 bases between the two germline ends. From germline, CDR1 is SGDLS and CDR2 YYNGEE. The CDR3 nucleotides read TGTGCCAGCAGCGTAGAGCCAGGGATCCCCTACGAGCAGTACTTC. It codes for CASSVEPGIPYEQYF. The whole variable domain, remainder taken from reference TRBV9 and TRBJ2-7, is DSGVTQTPKHLITATGQRVTLRCSPRSGDLSVYWYQQSLDQGLQFLIQYYNGEERAKGNILERFSAQQFPDLHSELNLSSLELGDSALYFCASSVEPGIPYEQYFGPGTRLTVT.

The chain has TRBV6-2 or TRBV6-3 and TRBJ2-1; D remains ambiguous. The V end lost 6 bases, the J end lost 4 bases, and 10 bases lay between the germline ends. The CDR3 is 13 amino acids. Germline V gene sequence: CDR1 MNHEY, CDR2 SVGEGT. The CDR3 region has the DNA TGTGCCAGCAGCCCGTCGGCGTACAATGAGCAGTTCTTC. This gives the protein CASSPSAYNEQFF.

The gene calls are TRBV4-3 and TRBJ2-1; D is unclear. The CDR3 consists of 11 residues. V lost 6 bases and J 11 bases, leaving 11 bases between the germline ends. CDR1 is LGHNA, CDR2 YSLEER, per germline. The CDR3 here is CASSLQNQQFF. The CDR3 DNA is TGCGCCAGCAGTCTACAAAATCAGCAGTTCTTC.

The chain uses TRBV4-3 and TRBJ2-3, with D possibly TRBD2 on 7 matching bases. CDR1 and CDR2 from the germline V gene are LGHNA and YSLEER. This CDR3 comprises 15 residues. Trimming cost V 6 bases and J 0 bases, with 13 bases left between them. The CDR3 DNA sequence: TGCGCCAGCAGGGAGGGGGGGAAGAGCACAGATACGCAGTATTTT. Protein product: CASREGGKSTDTQYF.

The CDR3 DNA follows: TGTGCCAGCAGTTTCGCCGGGACGAATAAGGGAGAGACCCAGTACTTC. Protein product: CASSFAGTNKGETQYF. The rearrangement joins TRBV12-3 or TRBV12-4 to TRBJ2-5, with D perhaps assigned TRBD1 or TRBD2 (5 bases each). The CDR3 sequence is 16 residues long. Trimming left V 3 bases short and J 4 bases short, with 18 bases between.

The V gene is TRBV29-1, the J gene TRBJ2-1, with 9 positions matching TRBD1. This CDR3 comprises 14 residues. CDR1 and CDR2 (germline): SQVTM, ANQGSEA. V trimming: 8 bases; J trimming: 8 bases; junction bases outside the gene matches: 13. CDR3 residues: CSTRQGTGFHEQFF. CDR3 nucleotide sequence: TGCAGCACCCGGCAGGGGACAGGGTTTCATGAGCAGTTCTTC.

In this sample, this clonotype turned up a few times. The V and J genes are TRBV28 and TRBJ2-7; D might be TRBD2 (6 bases). V lost 2 bases to trimming and J lost 2 bases, with 10 bases between them. The germline V gene has CDR1 MDHEN and CDR2 SYDVKM. This CDR3 is 14 amino acids long. The chain's CDR3 is CASSLGGIPYEQYF. The CDR3 DNA is TGTGCCAGCAGTTTAGGAGGGATTCCCTACGAGCAGTACTTC.

About this clonotype itself: A read error may account for a junction end that differs from germline. The J gene is TRBJ2-1, the V gene TRBV5-1; 8 bases are a match to TRBD1. Germline lookup yields CDR1 SGHRS and CDR2 YFSETQ. The CDR3 runs 12 residues. CDR3 DNA: TGCGCCAGCAGCATAGACAGGGGCGAGCTGTTCTTC. Residues: CASSIDRGELFF.

This chain's CDR3 is CASTSGDSGANVLTF. Here the CDR3 DNA reads TGTGCCAGCACCTCGGGAGACTCTGGGGCCAACGTCCTGACTTTC. The gene calls are TRBV2 and TRBJ2-6; tentative D call: TRBD2 (6 bases). Germline values: CDR1 SNHLY, CDR2 FYNNEI. V lost 7 bases and J lost 0, with 10 bases in between. The CDR3 consists of 15 residues.

The V gene is TRBV20-1, the J gene TRBJ2-1; 7 bases match TRBD2. Germline CDR1 DFQATT, CDR2 SNEGSKA (reference sequence). V trimming: 6 bases; J trimming: 12 bases; junction bases outside the gene matches: 17. The CDR3 runs 14 residues. The CDR3 nucleotides are TGCAGTGCACCGACTAGCCGAGCCTACAGTGCGCAGTTCTTC. It specifies CSAPTSRAYSAQFF.

The rearrangement links TRBV29-1 to TRBJ1-1, with D hard to call. The CDR3 totals 12 residues. The germline CDR1 and CDR2 sequences are SQVTM and ANQGSEA. V was pared by 3 bases and J by 0 bases, with 5 bases between. The CDR3 DNA reads TGCAGCGTTGATAGGATGAACACTGAAGCTTTCTTT. It encodes CSVDRMNTEAFF.

The rearrangement joins TRBV6-1 to TRBJ1-5; 9 bases are shared with TRBD1. CDR1 and CDR2 from the germline V gene are MNHNS and SASEGT. The CDR3 is 17 residues long. V lost 6 bases to trimming and J lost 4 bases; unmatched junction nucleotides: 13. CDR3 coding DNA: TGTGCCAGCAGCCCTTCGGACAGGGGATCGGGAAATCAGCCCCAGCATTTT. Residues: CASSPSDRGSGNQPQHF.

CDR3: CASSEIRGLETQYF. In DNA form, the CDR3 reads TGTGCCAGCAGTGAAATCAGGGGGCTAGAGACCCAGTACTTC. V usage is TRBV25-1 and J usage is TRBJ2-5; 8 nucleotides line up with TRBD1. This CDR3 has 14 amino acids. Trimming removed 2 bases from V and 4 bases from J; junction bases left unmatched: 3. Germline CDR1 reads MGHDK; CDR2 reads SYGVNS.

The V and J genes are TRBV6-5 and TRBJ2-5; maybe TRBD1 (5 bases). This CDR3 spans 13 amino acids. CDR1 MNHEY and CDR2 SVGAGI come from the germline V gene. With 2 bases removed from V and 4 bases from J, the gap between germline ends came to 8 bases. For the CDR3, the DNA is TGTGCCAGCAGTTACCCAGGGATAGAGACCCAGTACTTC. As protein: CASSYPGIETQYF.

The genes are TRBV18 and TRBJ2-1; 8 nucleotides agree with TRBD2. The germline gives CDR1 KGHSH, CDR2 LQKENI. The CDR3 is 12 residues long. V dropped 8 bases and J dropped 8; count of bases not matched to a gene: 5. CDR3 nucleotides: TGTGCCAGCGCCGGACTAGCTTATGAGCAGTTCTTC. Amino acids: CASAGLAYEQFF.

The chain joins TRBV29-1 to TRBJ1-3; D ambiguous. Trimming took 7 bases from V and 4 from J, leaving 8 bases between them. The CDR3 sequence is 11 residues long. The germline V gene has CDR1 SQVTM and CDR2 ANQGSEA. CDR3 DNA sequence: TGCAGCGGGCTGACCGGAAACACCATATATTTT. Residues: CSGLTGNTIYF.